This T cell receptor beta chain was retrieved from a study of Graves' ophthalmopathy and Graves' hyperthyroidism. Study-wide results and limits: Blood contained most expanded thyroid clonotypes exceeding 0.001 frequency.

The sequenced template was RNA, covering the TCR beta CDR3 region. RT-PCR with HTBI primers came first, then second-round multiplex PCR. MiXCR, applied by TCRdb to the multiplex PCR reads, yields one record per CDR3 protein. The data contain about 370,000 distinct CDR3 sequences, 15% to 20% of them singletons. CDR1 and CDR2 from the germline V gene are DFQATT and SNEGSKA (reference sequence). The CDR3 is 14 residues long. Deletions cut 3 bases from V and 2 bases from J, with 13 bases between. Ophthalmopathy-affected donors exhibited moderate-to-severe activity, CAS ≥3, NOSPECS ≥4, and duration under 3 months. Clinical symptoms, serum thyroxine, TRAb, thyroid ultrasound and orbital computed tomography formed the basis of diagnosis. About this clonotype: Its antigen is unknown.

The chain joins TRBV20-1 to TRBJ1-1; D may be TRBD1 (6 bases). The origin of this receptor is a woman younger than 30 with Graves' ophthalmopathy. Sequenced material: peripheral blood. The CDR3 is CSARSRQDNTEAFF. As DNA, the CDR3 is TGCAGTGCTAGGTCCCGACAGGACAACACTGAAGCTTTCTTT.